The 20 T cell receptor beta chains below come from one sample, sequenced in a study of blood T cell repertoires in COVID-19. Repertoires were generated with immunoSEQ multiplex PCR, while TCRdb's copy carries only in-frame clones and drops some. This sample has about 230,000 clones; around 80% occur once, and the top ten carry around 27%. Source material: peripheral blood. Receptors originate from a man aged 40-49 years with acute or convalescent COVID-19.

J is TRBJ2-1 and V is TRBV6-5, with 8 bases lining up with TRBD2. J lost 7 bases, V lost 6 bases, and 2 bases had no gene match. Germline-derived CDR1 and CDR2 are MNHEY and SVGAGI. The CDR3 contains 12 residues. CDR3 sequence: CASSRLANEQFF. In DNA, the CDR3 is TGTGCCAGCAGCAGACTAGCGAATGAGCAGTTCTTC.

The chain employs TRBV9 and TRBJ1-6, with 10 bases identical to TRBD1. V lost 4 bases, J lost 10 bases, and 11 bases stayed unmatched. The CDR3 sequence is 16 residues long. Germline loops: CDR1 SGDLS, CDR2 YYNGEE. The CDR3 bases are TGTGCCAGCAGCTTCATGGACAGGGGGATTAGGTCACCCCTCCACTTT. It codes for CASSFMDRGIRSPLHF.

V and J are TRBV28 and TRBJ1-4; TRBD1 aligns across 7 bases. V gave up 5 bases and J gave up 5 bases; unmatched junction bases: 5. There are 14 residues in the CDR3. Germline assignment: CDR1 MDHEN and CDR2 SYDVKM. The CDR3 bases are TGTGCCAGCAGTAAACAGGGGACAAATGAAAAACTGTTTTTT. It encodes CASSKQGTNEKLFF.

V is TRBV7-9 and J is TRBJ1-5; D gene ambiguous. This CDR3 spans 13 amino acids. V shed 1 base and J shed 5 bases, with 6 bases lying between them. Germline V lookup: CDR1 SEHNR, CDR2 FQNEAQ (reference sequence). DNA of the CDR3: TGTGCCAGCAGCTTAGGCAGTGATCAGCCCCAGCATTTT. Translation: CASSLGSDQPQHF. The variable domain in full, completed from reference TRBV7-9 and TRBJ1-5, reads DTGVSQNPRHKITKRGQNVTFRCDPISEHNRLYWYRQTLGQGPEFLTYFQNEAQLEKSRLLSDRFSAERPKGSFSTLEIQRTEQGDSAMYLCASSLGSDQPQHFGDGTRLSIL.

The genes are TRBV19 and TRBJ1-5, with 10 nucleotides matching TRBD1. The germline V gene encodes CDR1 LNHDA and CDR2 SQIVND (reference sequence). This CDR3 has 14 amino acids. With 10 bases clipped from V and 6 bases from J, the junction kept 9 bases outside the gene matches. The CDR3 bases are TGTGCCACCGCCCCGACAGGGGGCAGTCAGCCCCAGCATTTT. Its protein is CATAPTGGSQPQHF.

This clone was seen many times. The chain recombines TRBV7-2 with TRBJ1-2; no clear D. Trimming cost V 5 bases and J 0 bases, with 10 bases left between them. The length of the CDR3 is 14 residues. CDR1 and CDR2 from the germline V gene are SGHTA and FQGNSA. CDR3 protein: CASSQNAANYGYTF. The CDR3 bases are TGTGCCAGCAGCCAAAACGCGGCTAACTATGGCTACACCTTC.

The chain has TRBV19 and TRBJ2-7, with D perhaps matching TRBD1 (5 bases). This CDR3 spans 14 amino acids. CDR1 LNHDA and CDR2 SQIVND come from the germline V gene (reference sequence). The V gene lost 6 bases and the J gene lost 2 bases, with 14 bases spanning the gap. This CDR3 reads CASRSAGRAYEQYF. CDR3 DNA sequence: TGTGCCAGTAGATCAGCTGGCAGGGCCTACGAGCAGTACTTC. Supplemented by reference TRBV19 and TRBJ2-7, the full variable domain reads DGGITQSPKYLFRKEGQNVTLSCEQNLNHDAMYWYRQDPGQGLRLIYYSQIVNDFQKGDIAEGYSVSREKKESFPLTVTSAQKNPTAFYLCASRSAGRAYEQYFGPGTRLTVT.

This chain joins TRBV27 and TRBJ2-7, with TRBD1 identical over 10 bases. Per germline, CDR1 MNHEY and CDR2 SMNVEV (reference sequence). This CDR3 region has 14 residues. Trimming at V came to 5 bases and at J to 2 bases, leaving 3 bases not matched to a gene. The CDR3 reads CASSPGQGAYEQYF. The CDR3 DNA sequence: TGTGCCAGCAGTCCCGGACAGGGGGCCTACGAGCAGTACTTC.

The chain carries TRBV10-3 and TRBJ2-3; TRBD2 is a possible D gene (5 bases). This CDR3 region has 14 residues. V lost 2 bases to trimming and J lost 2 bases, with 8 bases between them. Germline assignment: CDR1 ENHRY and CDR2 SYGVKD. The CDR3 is CAISEPAVTDTQYF. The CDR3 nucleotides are TGTGCCATCAGTGAGCCAGCGGTCACAGATACGCAGTATTTT.

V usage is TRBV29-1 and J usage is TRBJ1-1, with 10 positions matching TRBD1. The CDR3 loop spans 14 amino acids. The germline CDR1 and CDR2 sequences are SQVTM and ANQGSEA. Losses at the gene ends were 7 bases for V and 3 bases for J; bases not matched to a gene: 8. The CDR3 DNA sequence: TGCAGCGCCCCCGGGACAGGGGCTTACACTGAAGCTTTCTTT. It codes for CSAPGTGAYTEAFF.

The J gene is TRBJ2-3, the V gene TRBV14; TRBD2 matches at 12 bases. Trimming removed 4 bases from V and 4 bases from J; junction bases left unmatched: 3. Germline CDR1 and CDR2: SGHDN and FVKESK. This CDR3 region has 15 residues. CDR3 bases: TGTGCCAGCAGCCTGACTAGCGGGAGTGCAGATACGCAGTATTTT. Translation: CASSLTSGSADTQYF. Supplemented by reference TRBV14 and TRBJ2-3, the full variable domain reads EAGVTQFPSHSVIEKGQTVTLRCDPISGHDNLYWYRRVMGKEIKFLLHFVKESKQDESGMPNNRFLAERTGGTYSTLKVQPAELEDSGVYFCASSLTSGSADTQYFGPGTRLTVL.

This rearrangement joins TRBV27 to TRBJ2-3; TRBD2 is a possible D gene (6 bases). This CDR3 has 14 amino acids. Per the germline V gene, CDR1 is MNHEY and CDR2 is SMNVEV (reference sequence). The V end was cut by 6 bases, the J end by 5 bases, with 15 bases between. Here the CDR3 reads CASRTLEGIDTQYF. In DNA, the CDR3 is TGTGCCAGCAGGACGCTGGAGGGCATAGATACGCAGTATTTT.

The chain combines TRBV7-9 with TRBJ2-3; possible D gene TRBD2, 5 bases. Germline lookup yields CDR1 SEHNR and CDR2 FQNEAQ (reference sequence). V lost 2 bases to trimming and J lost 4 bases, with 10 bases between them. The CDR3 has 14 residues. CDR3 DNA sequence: TGTGCCAGCAGCTTACGGGATGGCGCAGATACGCAGTATTTT. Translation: CASSLRDGADTQYF.

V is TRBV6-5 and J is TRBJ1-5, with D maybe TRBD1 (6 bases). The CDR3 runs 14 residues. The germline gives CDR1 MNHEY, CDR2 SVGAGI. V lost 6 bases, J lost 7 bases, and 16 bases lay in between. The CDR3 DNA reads TGTGCCAGCAGGGCTACAGGGATGGAACAGCCCCAGCATTTT. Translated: CASRATGMEQPQHF.

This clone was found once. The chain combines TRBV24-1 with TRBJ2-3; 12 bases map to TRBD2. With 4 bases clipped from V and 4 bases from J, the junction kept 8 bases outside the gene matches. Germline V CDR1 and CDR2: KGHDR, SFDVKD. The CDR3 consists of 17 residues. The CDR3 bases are TGTGCCACCAGTGACCCTAAGACTAGCGGGGGAGCAGATACGCAGTATTTT. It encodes CATSDPKTSGGADTQYF.

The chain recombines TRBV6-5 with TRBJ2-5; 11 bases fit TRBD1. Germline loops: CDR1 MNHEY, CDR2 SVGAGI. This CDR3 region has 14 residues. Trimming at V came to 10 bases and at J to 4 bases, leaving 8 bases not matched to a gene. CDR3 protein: CATQGQGGSETQYF. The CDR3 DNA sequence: TGTGCCACCCAGGGACAGGGGGGATCAGAGACCCAGTACTTC.

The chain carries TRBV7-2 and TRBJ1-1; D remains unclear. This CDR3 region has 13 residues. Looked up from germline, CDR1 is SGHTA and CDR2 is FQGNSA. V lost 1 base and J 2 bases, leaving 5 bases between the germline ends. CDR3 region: CASSLEPNTEAFF. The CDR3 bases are TGTGCCAGCAGCTTAGAGCCCAACACTGAAGCTTTCTTT.

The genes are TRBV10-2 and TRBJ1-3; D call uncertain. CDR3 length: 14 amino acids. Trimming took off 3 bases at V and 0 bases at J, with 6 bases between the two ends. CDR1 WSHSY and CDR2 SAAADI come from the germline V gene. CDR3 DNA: TGCGCCAGCAGTGACCTCGGCTCTGGAAACACCATATATTTT. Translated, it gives CASSDLGSGNTIYF.

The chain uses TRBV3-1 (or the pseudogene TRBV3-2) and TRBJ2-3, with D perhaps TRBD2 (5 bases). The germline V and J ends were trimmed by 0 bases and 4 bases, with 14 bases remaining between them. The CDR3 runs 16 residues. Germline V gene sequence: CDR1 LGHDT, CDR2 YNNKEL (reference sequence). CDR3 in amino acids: CASSQDSARGSDTQYF. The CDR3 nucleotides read TGTGCCAGCAGCCAAGATTCGGCGAGAGGGTCAGATACGCAGTATTTT.

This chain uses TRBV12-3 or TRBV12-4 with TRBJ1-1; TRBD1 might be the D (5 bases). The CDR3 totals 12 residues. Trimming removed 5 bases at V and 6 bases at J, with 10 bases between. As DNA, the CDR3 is TGTGCCAGCAGTCCTTCGGGGGCTGAAGCTTTCTTT. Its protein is CASSPSGAEAFF.